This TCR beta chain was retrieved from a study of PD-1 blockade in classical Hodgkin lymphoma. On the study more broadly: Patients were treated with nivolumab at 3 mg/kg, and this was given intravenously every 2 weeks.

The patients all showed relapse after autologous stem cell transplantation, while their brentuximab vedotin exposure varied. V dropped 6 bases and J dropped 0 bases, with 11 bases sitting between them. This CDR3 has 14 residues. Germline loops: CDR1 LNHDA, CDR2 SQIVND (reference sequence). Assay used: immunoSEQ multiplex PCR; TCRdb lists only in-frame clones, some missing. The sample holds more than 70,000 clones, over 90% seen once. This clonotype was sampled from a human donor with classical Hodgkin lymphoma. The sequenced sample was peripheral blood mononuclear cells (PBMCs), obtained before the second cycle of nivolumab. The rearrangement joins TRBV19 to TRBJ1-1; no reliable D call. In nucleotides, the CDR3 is TGTGCCAGTAGAATGGGCAAGGTGAACACTGAAGCTTTCTTT. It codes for CASRMGKVNTEAFF.